This T cell receptor beta chain is drawn from a study of T cell changes during pregnancy in multiple sclerosis. Unmatched junction bases numbered 5, after V lost 3 bases and J lost 0 bases. The CDR3 runs 15 residues. Germline V gene sequence: CDR1 SGHNT, CDR2 YYREEE (reference sequence). The protocol was immunoSEQ multiplex PCR, while the TCRdb copy is restricted to in-frame clones and leaves out a portion. Of about 76,000 clones listed, 90% to 95% are singletons. The gene calls are TRBV5-4 and TRBJ1-1, with 7 bases aligning to TRBD1. This sequence was found in a female donor with multiple sclerosis, enrolled in a pregnancy study. The material was peripheral blood, obtained in the second trimester of pregnancy. The CDR3 sequence: CASSYPGQMNTEAFF. The CDR3 DNA reads TGTGCCAGCAGCTATCCGGGACAGATGAACACTGAAGCTTTCTTT. The full variable domain, rest sourced from reference TRBV5-4 and TRBJ1-1, is ETGVTQSPTHLIKTRGQQVTLRCSSQSGHNTVSWYQQALGQGPQFIFQYYREEENGRGNFPPRFSGLQFPNYSSELNVNALELDDSALYLCASSYPGQMNTEAFFGQGTRLTVV.